Following are 21 T cell receptor beta chains from one sample sequenced in a study of blood T cell repertoires in COVID-19 (dated by TCRdb to about 2020). The receptor library was made with the immunoSEQ multiplex PCR assay. TCRdb obtained this table from immuneACCESS and retained in-frame rearrangements with V and J assigned. These tables miss some clones; where compared with another copy, unresolved V genes account for less than half of the shortfall, and the remainder is unexplained. This sample comprises a few hundred thousand clones, 88% of them detected only once. The ten largest make up 5.5% to 8.5% of the sample. Source material: peripheral blood. These receptor sequences come from a woman in her twenties or thirties who had recovered from COVID-19.

The chain carries TRBV4-1 and TRBJ2-7; 10 bases agree with TRBD2. The CDR3 loop spans 16 amino acids. The germline V gene has CDR1 MGHRA and CDR2 YSYEKL. The junction had 9 bases not matched to a gene; V was cut back by 1 base and J by 6 bases. CDR3 residues: CASSQVISGGAGEQYF. For the CDR3, the DNA is TGCGCCAGCAGCCAAGTCATCAGCGGGGGGGCCGGCGAGCAGTACTTC.

Only one count was recorded for this clone. The chain joins TRBV28 to TRBJ2-7; 7 bases map to TRBD2. Germline CDR1 MDHEN, CDR2 SYDVKM. This CDR3 spans 14 amino acids. J was trimmed by 1 base and V by 5 bases; bases with no gene match: 5. The chain's CDR3 is CASSLTSSSYEQYF. The CDR3 DNA reads TGTGCCAGCAGTCTGACTAGCAGTTCCTACGAGCAGTACTTC.

The chain has TRBV25-1 and TRBJ1-5; D not resolved. Looked up from germline, CDR1 is MGHDK and CDR2 is SYGVNS. V was cut by 4 bases and J by 9 bases, with 16 bases left in between. CDR3 size: 14 residues. CDR3 in DNA: TGTGCCAGCAGTGCCTCGGTTGATCCGGGGCCCCAGCATTTT. It encodes CASSASVDPGPQHF.

This chain links TRBV4-1 with TRBJ2-5, with D perhaps TRBD1 (5 bases). Trimming removed 4 bases from V and 2 bases from J, with 11 bases in between. The CDR3 sequence is 14 residues long. CDR1 and CDR2 (germline): MGHRA, YSYEKL. In nucleotides, the CDR3 is TGCGCCAGCAGCCGATGGACATCACAAGAGACCCAGTACTTC. It yields the protein CASSRWTSQETQYF.

The J gene is TRBJ2-1, the V gene TRBV7-2, with 10 bases that match TRBD2. The CDR3 totals 15 residues. Trimming removed 2 bases from V and 10 bases from J; junction bases left unmatched: 8. Looked up from germline, CDR1 is SGHTA and CDR2 is FQGNSA. The CDR3 is CASSLKRGGGKEQFF. DNA for the CDR3: TGTGCCAGCAGCTTAAAGCGGGGGGGTGGGAAGGAGCAGTTCTTC.

The V call is TRBV7-3, the J call TRBJ2-5; D may be TRBD2 (5 bases). V was shortened by 5 bases and J by 5 bases, with 18 bases between the two germline ends. The CDR3 covers 15 residues. Germline lookup yields CDR1 SGHTA and CDR2 FQGTGA. As DNA, the CDR3 is TGTGCCAGCAGCCCCCGGGCAGGAGGCCCGGAGACCCAGTACTTC. This translates into CASSPRAGGPETQYF.

The genes are TRBV5-1 and TRBJ2-3, with D maybe TRBD2 (5 bases). The ends were cut back, 9 bases at V and 2 bases at J, with 16 bases in the middle. The CDR3 length is 14 residues. In germline, CDR1 is SGHRS, CDR2 YFSETQ. The CDR3, as DNA: TGCGCCACCAAAGGAGGAGGAAACACAGATACGCAGTATTTT. Amino acids: CATKGGGNTDTQYF.

The chain joins TRBV5-6 to TRBJ2-3; TRBD2 agrees at 8 bases. Germline CDR1 and CDR2: SGHDT and YYEEEE. The CDR3 is 15 amino acids. V trimming: 6 bases; J trimming: 4 bases; junction bases outside the gene matches: 10. In DNA, the CDR3 is TGTGCCAGCATCTCCGGGGGGGGCGAAGCAGATACGCAGTATTTT. Translating gives CASISGGGEADTQYF.

The genes are TRBV11-3 and TRBJ2-1; TRBD1 agrees at 7 bases. Germline values: CDR1 SGHNT, CDR2 YENEEA. The CDR3 sequence is 15 residues long. Trimming at V came to 1 base and at J to 7 bases, leaving 7 bases not matched to a gene. CDR3 in amino acids: CASSLGGSRGNEQFF. The CDR3 nucleotides read TGTGCCAGCAGCTTAGGCGGGTCCAGGGGGAATGAGCAGTTCTTC.

This clone was detected many times. The V call is TRBV27, the J call TRBJ2-1; TRBD1 matches 7 bases. J lost 10 bases, V lost 5 bases, and 11 bases had no gene match. Germline CDR1 is MNHEY and CDR2 is SMNVEV (reference sequence). The CDR3 totals 14 residues. CDR3 protein: CASSLTTRGHEQFF. For the CDR3, the DNA is TGTGCCAGCAGTCTCACCACTAGGGGGCACGAGCAGTTCTTC.

The V call is TRBV12-5, the J call TRBJ2-7, with D tentatively TRBD1 (6 bases). Between the trimmed V and J ends, which lost 4 bases and 7 bases, there was a span of 23 bases. CDR1 and CDR2 from the germline V gene are LGHNT and FRNRAP. The CDR3 contains 16 residues. In DNA form, the CDR3 reads TGTGCTAGTGGTTGCCGACAGGTGCCCCCTATGGGGGAGCAGTACTTC. Protein: CASGCRQVPPMGEQYF. Variable domain in full (rest from reference TRBV12-5 and TRBJ2-7): DARVTQTPRHKVTEMGQEVTMRCQPILGHNTVFWYRQTMMQGLELLAYFRNRAPLDDSGMPKDRFSAEMPDATLATLKIQPSEPRDSAVYFCASGCRQVPPMGEQYFGPGTRLTVT.

This clone was observed a few times. The V and J genes are TRBV19 and TRBJ1-5; 7 nucleotides match TRBD1. V shed 10 bases and J 3 bases; nucleotides not matched to a gene: 6. This CDR3 comprises 13 residues. CDR1 LNHDA and CDR2 SQIVND come from the germline V gene (reference sequence). The CDR3 coding sequence is TGTGCCACCCGACAGGGTACCAATCAGCCCCAGCATTTT. Amino acid sequence: CATRQGTNQPQHF.

The chain uses TRBV18 and TRBJ2-3; the match to TRBD2 covers 8 bases. This CDR3 contains 16 residues. V lost 6 bases and J lost 2; bases outside the gene matches: 10. Per germline, CDR1 KGHSH and CDR2 LQKENI. The CDR3 here is CASSPFAGGFTDTQYF. CDR3 nucleotides: TGTGCCAGCTCCCCTTTTGCGGGGGGTTTCACAGATACGCAGTATTTT. The full variable domain, completed using reference TRBV18 and TRBJ2-3, is NAGVMQNPRHLVRRRGQEARLRCSPMKGHSHVYWYRQLPEEGLKFMVYLQKENIIDESGMPKERFSAEFPKEGPSILRIQQVVRGDSAAYFCASSPFAGGFTDTQYFGPGTRLTVL.

This clone was seen repeatedly, ten times or more. The V call is TRBV7-2, the J call TRBJ1-2; a weak D match, TRBD1 (5 bases). With 5 bases removed from V and 8 bases from J, the gap between germline ends came to 18 bases. The germline V gene has CDR1 SGHTA and CDR2 FQGNSA. CDR3 size: 14 residues. The CDR3 sequence: CASSTPAGFWGYTF. CDR3 nucleotides: TGTGCCAGCAGCACCCCCGCAGGGTTTTGGGGCTACACCTTC.

V and J are TRBV20-1 and TRBJ2-2; D is uncertain. Germline values: CDR1 DFQATT, CDR2 SNEGSKA (reference sequence). V lost 3 bases, J lost 0 bases, and 5 bases lay in between. CDR3 length: 13 residues. CDR3 DNA: TGCAGTGCTAGTACAGCGAACACCGGGGAGCTGTTTTTT. Translation: CSASTANTGELFF.

The rearrangement uses TRBV13 and TRBJ2-7; D is possibly TRBD2 (5 bases). The V and J ends lost 5 bases and 2 bases respectively, with 13 bases between them. CDR1 PRHDT and CDR2 FYEKMQ come from the germline V gene (reference sequence). The CDR3 has 14 residues. CDR3 protein: CASSDPLVPYEQYF. CDR3 sequence (DNA): TGTGCCAGCAGCGATCCACTAGTCCCCTACGAGCAGTACTTC.

The chain has TRBV11-1 and TRBJ1-1, with D perhaps matching TRBD1 (5 bases). This CDR3 spans 12 amino acids. Germline loops: CDR1 SGHAT, CDR2 FQDESV (reference sequence). Trimming cost V 5 bases and J 1 base, with 5 bases left between them. The CDR3 loop reads CASSQGNTEAFF. CDR3 DNA sequence: TGTGCCAGCAGCCAGGGGAACACTGAAGCTTTCTTT.

The rearrangement uses TRBV5-6 and TRBJ1-2; TRBD1 matches at 7 bases. The J segment lost 3 bases and the V segment lost 0 bases, leaving 5 bases of the junction unmatched. This CDR3 is 15 amino acids long. CDR1 SGHDT and CDR2 YYEEEE come from the germline V gene. The DNA of the CDR3 is TGTGCCAGCAGCTTGGGGGGGACAGTATACTATGGCTACACCTTC. Translating it yields CASSLGGTVYYGYTF.

This clone showed up just a few times. The J gene is TRBJ1-4, the V gene TRBV28; no definite D call. The CDR3 runs to 14 residues. Germline V lookup: CDR1 MDHEN, CDR2 SYDVKM. Trimming took off 6 bases at V and 0 bases at J, with 8 bases between the two ends. CDR3 nucleotides: TGTGCCAGCAGCTTAGCGTCAACTAATGAAAAACTGTTTTTT. Its translation is CASSLASTNEKLFF.

The chain carries TRBV28 and TRBJ1-5; D call uncertain. In germline, CDR1 is MDHEN, CDR2 SYDVKM. The CDR3 totals 18 residues. V was cut by 3 bases and J by 0 bases, with 18 bases left in between. The CDR3 coding sequence is TGTGCCAGCAGTTTGGCAGGAACGGGGATACATAGCAATCAGCCCCAGCATTTT. It yields the protein CASSLAGTGIHSNQPQHF. Combining the CDR3 with reference TRBV28 and TRBJ1-5 gives the whole variable domain DVKVTQSSRYLVKRTGEKVFLECVQDMDHENMFWYRQDPGLGLRLIYFSYDVKMKEKGDIPEGYSVSREKKERFSLILESASTNQTSMYLCASSLAGTGIHSNQPQHFGDGTRLSIL.

The J gene is TRBJ1-2, the V gene TRBV7-2; 7 bases are a match to TRBD1. There are 14 residues in the CDR3. Unmatched junction bases numbered 2, after V lost 0 bases and J lost 4 bases. Germline values: CDR1 SGHTA, CDR2 FQGNSA. The CDR3 spells CASSLAGGSYGYTF. CDR3 in DNA: TGTGCCAGCAGCTTAGCAGGGGGCAGCTATGGCTACACCTTC.